These 20 T cell receptor beta chains share one sample of origin, sequenced in a study of response to subunit inactivated influenza vaccine. TCRdb recomputed calls from the RT-PCR reads with MiXCR, one row per CDR3 protein. Seen here are approximately 530,000 distinct CDR3 sequences, over 10% observed once, and the top ten hold about 12%. The material sequenced was PBMCs from blood, taken roughly 45 days after vaccination. Receptors originate from a man aged 50 to 59 who received an inactivated influenza vaccine.

In regard to this clonotype: At one end, the junction sequence differs from germline, possibly due to a read error. The genes are TRBV7-9 and TRBJ1-6; D gene unclear. The CDR3 is 14 amino acids. The germline V gene has CDR1 SEHNR and CDR2 FQNEAQ (reference sequence). The CDR3 spells CASSLLQDNSPLDF. For the CDR3, the DNA is TGTGCCAGCAGCTTATTGCAGGATAATTCACCCCTCGACTTT.

This rearrangement joins TRBV7-2 to TRBJ1-4; D is unclear. V lost 5 bases, J lost 2 bases, and 12 bases lay in between. The CDR3 covers 15 residues. CDR1 and CDR2 (germline): SGHTA, FQGNSA. The CDR3, as DNA: TGTGCCAGCAGCCCCCGCGGGCCTACTAATGAAAAACTGTTTTTT. Residues: CASSPRGPTNEKLFF.

This clonotype was found many times. CDR3 residues: CASTARAFYEQYF. The CDR3 bases are TGTGCCAGCACCGCCCGCGCCTTCTACGAGCAGTACTTC. The chain links TRBV6-6 to TRBJ2-7; no reliable D call. Germline CDR1 is MNHNY and CDR2 is SVGAGI (reference sequence). There are 13 residues in the CDR3. V was clipped by 7 bases and J by 3 bases, with 13 bases between them.

This clonotype was observed a handful of times. The genes are TRBV5-5 and TRBJ2-4, with 7 bases aligning to TRBD1. CDR3 length equals 16 residues. J lost 6 bases, V lost 0 bases, and 9 bases had no gene match. Germline assignment: CDR1 SGHKS and CDR2 YYEKEE (reference sequence). The CDR3 nucleotides are TGTGCCAGCAGCTTGGAACCGACAGGGATCGGAAACATTCAGTACTTC. Residues: CASSLEPTGIGNIQYF.

The chain has TRBV7-9 and TRBJ2-2; D call uncertain. V lost 5 bases, J lost 3 bases, and 19 bases lay in between. Germline loops: CDR1 SEHNR, CDR2 FQNEAQ (reference sequence). The CDR3 covers 17 residues. The CDR3 reads CASSPPPGRGYTGELFF. CDR3 bases: TGTGCCAGCAGCCCCCCCCCGGGCCGAGGCTACACCGGGGAGCTGTTTTTT.

The V call is TRBV7-9, the J call TRBJ2-3, with 8 bases identical to TRBD1. Per germline, CDR1 SEHNR and CDR2 FQNEAQ (reference sequence). The CDR3 contains 16 residues. V was pared by 5 bases and J by 0 bases, with 7 bases of the junction left unmatched. The CDR3 coding sequence is TGTGCCAGCAGCACCCAGACAGGGGCCAGCACAGATACGCAGTATTTT. Translated: CASSTQTGASTDTQYF.

This clonotype was observed a few times. The chain links TRBV9 to TRBJ2-7, with 8 bases lining up with TRBD1. The CDR3 is 14 residues long. The V gene end was trimmed by 4 bases and the J gene end by 5 bases; junction bases not matched to a gene: 8. Germline values: CDR1 SGDLS, CDR2 YYNGEE. CDR3 coding DNA: TGTGCCAGCAGCCCAGGGACAGGTCCAGACGAGCAGTACTTC. Amino acid sequence: CASSPGTGPDEQYF. Full variable domain (rest looked up from reference TRBV9 and TRBJ2-7): DSGVTQTPKHLITATGQRVTLRCSPRSGDLSVYWYQQSLDQGLQFLIQYYNGEERAKGNILERFSAQQFPDLHSELNLSSLELGDSALYFCASSPGTGPDEQYFGPGTRLTVT.

This clonotype has only a few counts. The CDR3 spells CATSREGGSHPDQYF. The CDR3, as DNA: TGTGCCACCAGCAGAGAGGGAGGGTCTCATCCGGACCAGTACTTC. V usage is TRBV15 and J usage is TRBJ2-5; 7 nucleotides line up with TRBD2. The CDR3 contains 15 residues. V dropped 0 bases and J dropped 10; count of bases not matched to a gene: 11. CDR1 and CDR2 from the germline V gene are LNHNV and YYDKDF (reference sequence).

The table lists this clonotype with many counts. For the CDR3, the DNA is TGTGCCAGCAGTTTAGCGCCAGTAGGGGCCTCTGGAAACACCATATATTTT. Translating it yields CASSLAPVGASGNTIYF. The rearrangement uses TRBV12-3 or TRBV12-4 and TRBJ1-3; a possible D gene is TRBD1 (5 bases). The length of the CDR3 is 17 residues. V lost 0 bases, J lost 0 bases, and 12 bases lay in between.

This clonotype was counted only a few times. This rearrangement joins TRBV6-2 or TRBV6-3 to TRBJ1-1; D unclear. Per germline, CDR1 MNHEY and CDR2 SVGEGT. V was shortened by 6 bases and J by 7 bases, with 12 bases between the two germline ends. The CDR3 totals 12 residues. CDR3 nucleotide sequence: TGTGCCAGCAGAGACTGGACGGTTGAAGCTTTCTTT. Encoded protein: CASRDWTVEAFF.

This clonotype was detected ten times or more. The gene calls are TRBV9 and TRBJ1-2; D remains ambiguous. Trimming shortened V by 4 bases and J by 0 bases, and 25 bases separated the two germline ends. This CDR3 is 19 amino acids long. Germline lookup yields CDR1 SGDLS and CDR2 YYNGEE. CDR3 residues: CASSPQIGVAASSNYGYTF. DNA of the CDR3: TGTGCCAGCAGCCCACAGATTGGGGTGGCGGCCTCTTCTAACTATGGCTACACCTTC.

This clonotype was observed at least ten times. The rearrangement joins TRBV12-3 or TRBV12-4 to TRBJ1-2, with D perhaps TRBD1 (6 bases). The ends were cut back, 7 bases at V and 5 bases at J, with 17 bases in the middle. CDR3 size: 14 residues. The CDR3 spells CASTLGAGKYGYTF. CDR3 nucleotide sequence: TGTGCCAGCACCCTGGGGGCAGGGAAATATGGCTACACCTTC.

Regarding this clonotype: The junction shows a germline mismatch at one end, possibly a read error. The chain is built from TRBV10-3 and TRBJ2-1; 9 bases line up with TRBD2. The CDR3 totals 19 residues. Germline CDR1 reads ENHRY; CDR2 reads SYGVKD. Here the CDR3 reads CALSSSRGGKIGSYNEQFF. The CDR3 bases are TGTGCCCTCAGTTCGTCGCGGGGGGGTAAGATAGGATCCTACAATGAGCAGTTCTTC.

The chain has TRBV12-3 or TRBV12-4 and TRBJ2-7; D is unclear. V was clipped by 3 bases and J by 2 bases, with 11 bases between them. This CDR3 has 14 amino acids. The CDR3 DNA reads TGTGCCAGCAGTTTGGACGGTGTTGCCTACGAGCAGTACTTC. Its translation: CASSLDGVAYEQYF.

The chain uses TRBV6-4 and TRBJ2-2; tentatively, D is TRBD2 (5 bases). CDR3 length equals 14 residues. The germline gives CDR1 MRHNA, CDR2 SNTAGT. V was trimmed by 0 bases and J by 3 bases, leaving 5 bases between them. The CDR3 DNA follows: TGTGCCAGCAGTGACTCAGCGGACACCGGGGAGCTGTTTTTT. It specifies CASSDSADTGELFF.

The rearrangement links TRBV19 to TRBJ2-7; 8 bases map to TRBD1. Looked up from germline, CDR1 is LNHDA and CDR2 is SQIVND (reference sequence). This CDR3 is 15 amino acids long. With 1 base clipped from V and 3 bases from J, the junction kept 5 bases outside the gene matches. CDR3 protein: CASSIGPGQVYEQYF. DNA for the CDR3: TGTGCCAGTAGTATAGGACCGGGACAGGTCTACGAGCAGTACTTC.

This clonotype was observed at least ten times. The chain has TRBV27 and TRBJ2-5, with a tentative D call TRBD2 (5 bases). Trimming took 4 bases from V and 4 from J, leaving 13 bases between them. This CDR3 contains 14 residues. Germline assignment: CDR1 MNHEY and CDR2 SMNVEV (reference sequence). CDR3 DNA: TGTGCCAGCAGTTGGAGTAGGGCGGGAGAGACCCAGTACTTC. Translating gives CASSWSRAGETQYF.

This clonotype appeared many times. V and J are TRBV5-1 and TRBJ2-1; 8 nucleotides line up with TRBD1. Unmatched junction bases numbered 11, after V lost 3 bases and J lost 6 bases. CDR1 is SGHRS, CDR2 YFSETQ, per germline. The CDR3 extends over 16 amino acids. The CDR3 sequence: CASSSIRNTGGNEQFF. CDR3 nucleotide sequence: TGCGCCAGCAGCTCGATCCGCAACACAGGGGGCAATGAGCAGTTCTTC. Variable domain in full (rest from reference TRBV5-1 and TRBJ2-1): KAGVTQTPRYLIKTRGQQVTLSCSPISGHRSVSWYQQTPGQGLQFLFEYFSETQRNKGNFPGRFSGRQFSNSRSEMNVSTLELGDSALYLCASSSIRNTGGNEQFFGPGTRLTVL.

This clonotype was detected only a few times. V is TRBV7-2 and J is TRBJ2-3, with 9 bases fitting TRBD1. The J segment lost 9 bases and the V segment lost 3 bases, leaving 4 bases of the junction unmatched. The CDR3 spans 13 residues. Germline V lookup: CDR1 SGHTA, CDR2 FQGNSA. The CDR3, as DNA: TGTGCCAGCAGCTTCGGACAGGGGCGGACGCAGTATTTT. Its protein is CASSFGQGRTQYF.

This clonotype was seen ten or more times. The CDR3 protein is CSARRQGQNTEAFF. The CDR3 DNA sequence: TGCAGTGCTAGAAGACAGGGGCAGAACACTGAAGCTTTCTTT. The rearrangement joins TRBV20-1 to TRBJ1-1; TRBD1 matches at 8 bases. V trimming: 2 bases; J trimming: 1 base; junction bases outside the gene matches: 3. There are 14 residues in the CDR3. Germline CDR1 reads DFQATT; CDR2 reads SNEGSKA (reference sequence).